The rows below give T cell receptor beta chains drawn from one sample of a study of T cell clonotyping in hematopoietic cell transplantation. Using immunoSEQ multiplex PCR, the repertoire was profiled, and TCRdb retains in-frame clones only, with some absent. In the table there are 70,000 or so clones, approximately 94% of which are singletons. The sample taken for sequencing was peripheral blood mononuclear cells. These receptors all stem from a man aged 45 to 65 in good health. Some clones in this sample may be carry-over from other donors' samples. Both conserved end residues are part of each CDR3. The D gene is left open where the match is weak. Only part of the rows carry a size: once, few, many, or a class if the clone is expanded.

D: NA
J: TRBJ2-3
V: TRBV4-3
size: NA
length: 15
CDR3: CASSRDWRVPDTQYF
DNA: TGCGCCAGCAGCCGAGATTGGCGGGTCCCAGATACGCAGTATTTT

D: NA
J: TRBJ2-3
V: TRBV5-1
size: NA
length: 14
CDR3: CASSPDSSTDTQYF
DNA: TGCGCCAGCAGCCCCGACTCCAGCACAGATACGCAGTATTTT

D: NA
J: TRBJ1-5
V: TRBV19
size: NA
length: 14
CDR3: CASGGRENNQPQHF
DNA: TGTGCCAGTGGGGGGCGCGAAAACAATCAGCCCCAGCATTTT

D: NA
J: TRBJ1-5
V: TRBV4-2
size: NA
length: 15
CDR3: CASSQVSGESQPQHF
DNA: TGTGCCAGCAGCCAAGTTTCAGGGGAGAGTCAGCCCCAGCATTTT

D: NA
J: TRBJ1-2
V: TRBV2
size: once
length: 12
CDR3: CASSTGTPRRTF
DNA: TGTGCCAGCAGCACCGGGACCCCGCGCCGGACCTTC

D: NA
J: TRBJ1-1
V: TRBV4-3
size: NA
length: 13
CDR3: CASSQSVNTEAFF
DNA: TGCGCCAGCAGCCAATCGGTGAACACTGAAGCTTTCTTT

D: NA
J: TRBJ2-5
V: TRBV11-2
size: NA
length: 14
CDR3: CASSFSGNQETQYF
DNA: TGTGCCAGCAGCTTTTCAGGGAACCAAGAGACCCAGTACTTC

D: NA
J: TRBJ2-7
V: TRBV6-6
size: NA
length: 13
CDR3: CASSFDRSYEQYF
DNA: TGTGCCAGCAGTTTCGACAGGTCCTACGAGCAGTACTTC

D: NA
J: TRBJ2-3
V: TRBV4-2
size: NA
length: 15
CDR3: CASSLTRLSTDTQYF
DNA: TGTGCCAGCAGCCTAACCCGACTGAGCACAGATACGCAGTATTTT

D: NA
J: TRBJ2-3
V: TRBV27
size: NA
length: 13
CDR3: CASSPGSSYTQYF
DNA: TGTGCCAGCAGTCCCGGTTCCAGTTATACGCAGTATTTT

D: NA
J: TRBJ2-7
V: TRBV19
size: NA
length: 14
CDR3: CASKRTSVFYEQYF
DNA: TGTGCCAGTAAGAGGACATCGGTATTCTACGAGCAGTACTTC

D: TRBD1
J: TRBJ2-7
V: TRBV25-1
size: NA
length: 15
CDR3: CASSEPGTGSHEQYF
DNA: TGTGCCAGCAGTGAGCCCGGGACAGGGTCCCACGAGCAGTACTTC

D: NA
J: TRBJ2-7
V: TRBV11-2
size: once
length: 13
CDR3: CASSLALTYEQYF
DNA: TGTGCCAGCAGCTTAGCCCTTACCTACGAGCAGTACTTC

D: TRBD1
J: TRBJ1-4
V: TRBV13
size: NA
length: 17
CDR3: CASSRLIDRGDNEKLFF
DNA: TGTGCCAGCAGTCGCCTAATCGACAGGGGAGATAATGAAAAACTGTTTTTT

D: TRBD1
J: TRBJ1-3
V: TRBV9
size: NA
length: 16
CDR3: CASSARPDRAEDTIYF
DNA: TGTGCCAGCAGCGCCCGGCCGGACAGGGCCGAGGACACCATATATTTT

D: NA
J: TRBJ1-4
V: TRBV9
size: NA
length: 15
CDR3: CASSGLTGASEKLFF
DNA: TGTGCCAGCAGCGGACTGACAGGTGCGAGTGAAAAACTGTTTTTT

D: TRBD2
J: TRBJ2-5
V: TRBV7-2
size: NA
length: 15
CDR3: CASSSGTSGRETQYF
DNA: TGTGCCAGCAGCTCCGGGACTAGCGGGCGAGAGACCCAGTACTTC

D: NA
J: TRBJ1-2
V: TRBV2
size: few
length: 13
CDR3: CATRDGRGGGYTF
DNA: TGTGCCACCCGGGACGGTCGGGGCGGCGGCTACACCTTC

D: NA
J: TRBJ2-3
V: TRBV19
size: NA
length: 12
CDR3: CASSIETDTQYF
DNA: TGTGCCAGTAGTATAGAAACAGATACGCAGTATTTT

D: NA
J: TRBJ1-5
V: TRBV5-1
size: once
length: 14
CDR3: CASSLRGGSRPQHF
DNA: TGCGCCAGCAGCTTGAGAGGGGGTTCACGGCCCCAGCATTTT

D: NA
J: TRBJ1-1
V: TRBV7-8
size: NA
length: 13
CDR3: CASSLAENTEAFF
DNA: TGTGCCAGCAGCTTAGCCGAGAACACTGAAGCTTTCTTT

D: NA
J: TRBJ2-7
V: TRBV11-2
size: NA
length: 13
CDR3: CASSDGSFDEQYF
DNA: TGTGCCAGCAGCGACGGGAGTTTCGACGAGCAGTACTTC

D: TRBD1
J: TRBJ2-7
V: TRBV7-6
size: NA
length: 14
CDR3: CASSPPGQSYEQYF
DNA: TGTGCCAGCAGCCCTCCGGGACAGTCCTACGAGCAGTACTTC

D: NA
J: TRBJ1-1
V: TRBV30
size: NA
length: 11
CDR3: CAWTKGTEAFF
DNA: TGTGCCTGGACAAAAGGCACTGAAGCTTTCTTT